Shown below are 28 T cell receptor beta chains from a single sample sequenced in a study of blood T cells in healthy people across ages. Through a sample-barcoded 5' primer and a J-beta primer mix, a second PCR was run for 7 to 11 cycles. Each CDR3 protein gets one entry after TCRdb re-called the 5' RACE reads with MiXCR. The data contain 800,000 or so distinct CDR3 sequences, more than 20% of them singletons. These data were likewise used in another study, on T cells of mothers and their children.

Sequenced input: blood. The receptors derive from a boy younger than 18 in good health.

This clonotype has only one observation. The chain uses TRBV29-1 and TRBJ2-1; either TRBD1 or TRBD2 may fit D (5 bases each). The end of the DNA fits TRBJ2-7 better, so the J call may be wrong. CDR3 length: 13 residues. Germline-derived CDR1 and CDR2 are SQVTM and ANQGSEA. The CDR3 region is CSVPRVGASEQYF. Written as DNA, the CDR3 is TGCAGCGTTCCCAGAGTCGGGGCTTCCGAGCAGTACTTC.

The chain has TRBV6-2 or TRBV6-3 and TRBJ2-4; 10 nucleotides match TRBD2. V was pared by 2 bases and J by 9 bases, with 10 bases of the junction left unmatched. The germline gives CDR1 MNHEY, CDR2 SVGEGT. There are 16 residues in the CDR3. The CDR3 region is CASSYDRASGSLIQYF. In DNA, the CDR3 is TGTGCCAGCAGTTACGATCGGGCTAGCGGGAGTCTCATTCAGTACTTC.

This clonotype was observed a few times. The chain links TRBV6-1 to TRBJ1-2; D perhaps matches TRBD1 (6 bases). The CDR3 runs 18 residues. Germline V gene data show CDR1 as MNHNS and CDR2 as SASEGT. The V end lost 0 bases, the J end lost 2 bases, and 19 bases lay between the germline ends. CDR3 in DNA: TGTGCCAGCAGTGAAGCGGGATGGCAGGGGAGGGCGAACTATGGCTACACCTTC. Translated, it gives CASSEAGWQGRANYGYTF.

This clonotype showed up just once. The J gene is TRBJ2-7, the V gene TRBV20-1, with D hard to call. Between the trimmed V and J ends, which lost 3 bases and 2 bases, there was a span of 11 bases. Germline V CDR1 and CDR2: DFQATT, SNEGSKA (reference sequence). The length of the CDR3 is 13 residues. This CDR3 is CSARLDWTYEQYF. DNA of the CDR3: TGCAGTGCTAGGCTTGACTGGACCTACGAGCAGTACTTC.

This clonotype was recorded a few times. The chain couples TRBV9 to TRBJ1-1; D is uncertain. V was cut by 0 bases and J by 2 bases, with 5 bases left in between. There are 13 residues in the CDR3. The germline V gene encodes CDR1 SGDLS and CDR2 YYNGEE. CDR3 bases: TGTGCCAGCAGCGTAGACTCTAACACTGAAGCTTTCTTT. Translating gives CASSVDSNTEAFF.

This clonotype has a handful of counts. The chain combines TRBV21-1 with TRBJ2-5; the D call in the table, TRBD2, was not verified against the DNA. TRBV21-1 is given as a pseudogene. The CDR3 is made up of 17 amino acids. CDR3 in amino acids: CASGGSGRPKGQETQYF. The CDR3 region has the DNA TGTGCCAGCGGCGGTAGCGGGAGACCCAAGGGACAAGAGACCCAGTACTTC.

This clonotype was detected a few times. The V call is TRBV7-2, the J call TRBJ1-3; no clear D gene. Trimming shortened V by 0 bases and J by 1 base, and 7 bases separated the two germline ends. This CDR3 contains 15 residues. Germline lookup yields CDR1 SGHTA and CDR2 FQGNSA. The CDR3 DNA is TGTGCCAGCAGCTTAGCCCCACAATCTGGAAACACCATATATTTT. Translation gives CASSLAPQSGNTIYF.

This sequence joins TRBV28 and TRBJ2-7; 11 positions match TRBD2. Germline-derived CDR1 and CDR2 are MDHEN and SYDVKM. The CDR3 consists of 15 residues. After removal of 5 bases from V and 6 bases from J, the junction contained 9 bases not matched to a gene. CDR3 nucleotides: TGTGCCAGCAGTCCGCTAGCGGGGGGACAGGGCGAGCAGTACTTC. Its translation: CASSPLAGGQGEQYF.

This clonotype came up a few times. The CDR3 coding sequence is TGTGCCAGCAGCCCAGCCGGGACAGGGGCCAACGTCCTGACTTTC. It specifies CASSPAGTGANVLTF. The gene calls are TRBV12-3 or TRBV12-4 and TRBJ2-6, with D perhaps TRBD1 (6 bases). Trimming removed 6 bases from V and 4 bases from J, with 13 bases in between. CDR3 length: 15 amino acids.

This clonotype has just a few counts. The CDR3 is CASSLLRGTGELFF. The CDR3 region has the DNA TGTGCCAGCAGCCTTCTCAGGGGCACCGGGGAGCTGTTTTTT. The chain uses TRBV11-1 and TRBJ2-2; a weak D match, TRBD1 (6 bases). In germline, CDR1 is SGHAT, CDR2 FQDESV (reference sequence). The CDR3 runs 14 residues. V was shortened by 5 bases and J by 4 bases, with 11 bases between the two germline ends.

This sequence joins TRBV25-1 and TRBJ2-5; the match to TRBD1 covers 8 bases. The DNA end favors TRBJ2-7, so the J call may be wrong. Germline V gene lookup returns CDR1 MGHDK and CDR2 SYGVNS. This CDR3 is built from 16 residues. The chain's CDR3 is CASSESQQGVSDEQYF. DNA of the CDR3: TGTGCCAGCAGTGAGTCCCAACAGGGGGTTAGCGACGAGCAGTACTTC.

V usage is TRBV20-1 and J usage is TRBJ1-6, with D possibly being TRBD1 (5 bases). The germline V and J ends were trimmed by 5 bases and 10 bases, with 24 bases remaining between them. This CDR3 has 16 amino acids. CDR1 is DFQATT, CDR2 SNEGSKA, per germline (reference sequence). In nucleotides, the CDR3 is TGCAGTGCTGGACGTGGGGGGTCCGCGACGGAATCACCCCTCCACTTT. This translates into CSAGRGGSATESPLHF.

This clonotype came up many times. J is TRBJ2-7 and V is TRBV4-2; 7 nucleotides match TRBD2. CDR1 is LGHNA and CDR2 is YNFKEQ in the germline V gene. This CDR3 is built from 14 residues. Unmatched junction bases numbered 4, after V lost 1 base and J lost 4 bases. CDR3 in DNA: TGTGCCAGCAGCCAAGGACTAGCAGGGTACGAGCAGTACTTC. Its translation is CASSQGLAGYEQYF.

This clonotype was seen a few times. The gene calls are TRBV29-1 and TRBJ2-7; a weak D match, TRBD1 (6 bases). Germline V gene data show CDR1 as SQVTM and CDR2 as ANQGSEA. CDR3 length equals 15 residues. V lost 4 bases to trimming and J lost 0 bases, with 16 bases between them. The CDR3 here is CSVGSGTRSSYEQYF. CDR3 DNA sequence: TGCAGCGTTGGCTCAGGGACAAGGAGCTCCTACGAGCAGTACTTC.

This clonotype was observed a few times. V and J are TRBV12-3 or TRBV12-4 and TRBJ1-5, with D possibly being TRBD1 (5 bases). V dropped 0 bases and J dropped 6 bases, with 9 bases sitting between them. The CDR3 is 14 residues long. The CDR3 sequence is CASSLADGGQPQHF. Here the CDR3 DNA reads TGTGCCAGCAGTTTAGCGGACGGGGGTCAGCCCCAGCATTTT.

This clonotype was seen only a few times. The genes are TRBV7-9 and TRBJ1-1; D is undetermined. V was clipped by 3 bases and J by 5 bases, with 7 bases between them. The CDR3 length is 12 residues. The germline CDR1 and CDR2 sequences are SEHNR and FQNEAQ (reference sequence). The CDR3 is CASSFAVTEAFF. The DNA of the CDR3 is TGTGCCAGCAGCTTCGCAGTGACTGAAGCTTTCTTT.

This clonotype was detected only a few times. A much bigger clone sits one base away, suggesting this may be a read error. The rearrangement links TRBV29-1 to TRBJ2-5; no clear D gene. Germline V CDR1 and CDR2: SQVTM, ANQGSEA. The CDR3 has 11 residues. The CDR3 DNA reads as TGCGGCGTTGGAGAAACAGAGACCCAGTACTTC. As protein: CGVGETETQYF.

This clonotype was recorded a few times. The chain employs TRBV20-1 and TRBJ2-7; 9 bases align to TRBD2. This CDR3 spans 16 amino acids. V gave up 5 bases and J gave up 3 bases; unmatched junction bases: 14. The V gene's germline CDR1 is DFQATT and CDR2 SNEGSKA (reference sequence). The CDR3 sequence: CSAHPGGGTSIYEQYF. CDR3 sequence (DNA): TGCAGTGCTCACCCCGGGGGAGGGACTAGCATCTACGAGCAGTACTTC.

The chain is built from TRBV28 and TRBJ1-4; 9 bases line up with TRBD1. With 5 bases clipped from V and 0 bases from J, the junction kept 7 bases outside the gene matches. This CDR3 comprises 17 residues. Germline values: CDR1 MDHEN, CDR2 SYDVKM. The CDR3 protein is CASSSQGQGATNEKLFF. Here the CDR3 DNA reads TGTGCCAGCAGTAGCCAGGGACAGGGAGCAACTAATGAAAAACTGTTTTTT.

This clonotype came up a few times. The rearrangement uses TRBV7-2 and TRBJ2-4, with D perhaps given as TRBD1 or TRBD2 (7 bases each). Germline CDR1 reads SGHTA; CDR2 reads FQGNSA. The CDR3 runs to 17 residues. The V end lost 3 bases, the J end lost 8 bases, and 23 bases lay between the germline ends. Here the CDR3 reads CASSFRGTAGPRDIQYF. For the CDR3, the DNA is TGTGCCAGCAGCTTTAGGGGGACAGCGGGACCGCGGGACATTCAGTACTTC. Together with reference TRBV7-2 and TRBJ2-4, the CDR3 gives the full variable domain: GAGVSQSPSNKVTEKGKDVELRCDPISGHTALYWYRQSLGQGLEFLIYFQGNSAPDKSGLPSDRFSAERTGGSVSTLTIQRTQQEDSAVYLCASSFRGTAGPRDIQYFGAGTRLSVL.

The chain couples TRBV20-1 to TRBJ1-5; no reliable D call. The germline V gene encodes CDR1 DFQATT and CDR2 SNEGSKA (reference sequence). CDR3 length: 15 residues. The V gene lost 0 bases and the J gene lost 0 bases, with 9 bases spanning the gap. The CDR3 is CSARDPGYSNQPQHF. CDR3 nucleotide sequence: TGCAGTGCTAGAGATCCCGGTTATAGCAATCAGCCCCAGCATTTT.

V usage is TRBV2 and J usage is TRBJ2-3, with TRBD2 identical over 8 bases. The length of the CDR3 is 15 residues. The trim removed 6 bases at V and 3 bases at J, leaving 8 bases unmatched. Germline-derived CDR1 and CDR2 are SNHLY and FYNNEI. In DNA, the CDR3 is TGTGCCAGCAGACCAAGCGGGAGAGGGACAGATACGCAGTATTTT. This codes for CASRPSGRGTDTQYF.

This chain connects TRBV7-2 to TRBJ1-3; possibly TRBD1 for D (6 bases). Germline CDR1 SGHTA, CDR2 FQGNSA. The CDR3 sequence is 15 residues long. The V end was cut by 0 bases, the J end by 4 bases, with 10 bases between. In DNA form, the CDR3 reads TGTGCCAGCAGCTTAGCGTTGGGGGCAGGAAACACCATATATTTT. Residues: CASSLALGAGNTIYF.

The chain recombines TRBV2 with TRBJ2-3, with 13 bases matching TRBD2. Per the germline V gene, CDR1 is SNHLY and CDR2 is FYNNEI. The CDR3 extends over 18 amino acids. Trimming removed 6 bases from V and 3 bases from J; junction bases left unmatched: 12. The DNA of the CDR3 is TGTGCCAGCAGCGCCGGGGAACAGGGACTAGCGGGAACAGATACGCAGTATTTT. Amino acids: CASSAGEQGLAGTDTQYF. Complete variable domain (other parts from reference TRBV2 and TRBJ2-3): EPEVTQTPSHQVTQMGQEVILRCVPISNHLYFYWYRQILGQKVEFLVSFYNNEISEKSEIFDDQFSVERPDGSNFTLKIRSTKLEDSAMYFCASSAGEQGLAGTDTQYFGPGTRLTVL.

This clonotype was counted only a few times. The V gene is TRBV7-2, the J gene TRBJ2-5; D unresolved. V lost 1 base and J 5 bases, leaving 11 bases between the germline ends. The CDR3 has 14 amino acids. CDR1 SGHTA and CDR2 FQGNSA come from the germline V gene. The CDR3 bases are TGTGCCAGCAGCTTAGAACCAAAGCCGGAGACCCAGTACTTC. This codes for CASSLEPKPETQYF.

The chain links TRBV7-2 to TRBJ2-1; 10 bases are a match to TRBD2. The germline gives CDR1 SGHTA, CDR2 FQGNSA. J lost 7 bases, V lost 1 base, and 7 bases had no gene match. This CDR3 contains 16 residues. The CDR3 nucleotides are TGTGCCAGCAGCTTAGACCAGCGGGGGGGCAGGAATGAGCAGTTCTTC. Its protein is CASSLDQRGGRNEQFF.

This clonotype was seen only a few times. The V call is TRBV5-6, the J call TRBJ2-1; D is perhaps TRBD2 (6 bases). With 0 bases removed from V and 4 bases from J, the gap between germline ends came to 14 bases. The V gene's germline CDR1 is SGHDT and CDR2 YYEEEE. The CDR3 has 16 amino acids. CDR3 region: CASSLGAGSGYNEQFF. CDR3 DNA: TGTGCCAGCAGCTTGGGTGCGGGATCGGGTTACAATGAGCAGTTCTTC.

The genes are TRBV7-9 and TRBJ1-6; unclear D gene. Germline CDR1 reads SEHNR; CDR2 reads FQNEAQ (reference sequence). The CDR3 consists of 14 residues. Trimming shortened V by 1 base and J by 8 bases, and 9 bases separated the two germline ends. Here the CDR3 DNA reads TGTGCCAGCAGCTTAGGGGTTGGGGATTCACCCCTCCACTTT. This gives the protein CASSLGVGDSPLHF.